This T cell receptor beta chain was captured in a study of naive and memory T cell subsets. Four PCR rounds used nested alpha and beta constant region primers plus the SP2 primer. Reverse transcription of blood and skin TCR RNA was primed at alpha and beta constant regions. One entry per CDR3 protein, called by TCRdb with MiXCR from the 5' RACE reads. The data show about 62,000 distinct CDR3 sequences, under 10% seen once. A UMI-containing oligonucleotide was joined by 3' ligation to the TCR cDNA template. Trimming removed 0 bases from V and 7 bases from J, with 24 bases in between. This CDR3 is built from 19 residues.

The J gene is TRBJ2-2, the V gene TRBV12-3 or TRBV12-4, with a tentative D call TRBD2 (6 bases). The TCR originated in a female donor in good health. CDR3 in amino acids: CASSLAGGIGPPESGELFF. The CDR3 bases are TGTGCCAGCAGTTTAGCTGGGGGGATCGGCCCTCCGGAGAGCGGGGAGCTGTTTTTT.